These 25 T cell receptor beta chains came from one sample sequenced in a study of shared clonotypes between healthy human individuals. TCRdb's copy holds only in-frame clones and misses some; the assay was immunoSEQ multiplex PCR. The top ten clones hold 1.8% of a sample with hundreds of thousands of clones, roughly 70% of them seen once. The sample taken for sequencing was memory CD4+ T cells sorted from blood. Subset: CD45RA-negative fraction. The receptors here all came from a woman in her twenties or thirties in good health.

To note about this clone: A much larger clone sits a single nucleotide away, making a read error possible. The chain couples TRBV11-2 to TRBJ2-1; D is perhaps TRBD1 or TRBD2 (5 bases each). The CDR3 loop spans 14 amino acids. The V gene's germline CDR1 is SGHAT and CDR2 FQNNGV. Here the CDR3 DNA reads TGTGCCAGCAGCCCGGGGCAGAACTACAATGAGCAGCTCTTC. Protein: CASSPGQNYNEQLF.

V gene TRBV5-6 combines with J gene TRBJ2-5; TRBD2 matches 7 bases. This CDR3 contains 15 residues. Trimming at V came to 1 base and at J to 1 base, leaving 4 bases not matched to a gene. The germline V gene encodes CDR1 SGHDT and CDR2 YYEEEE. The CDR3 spells CASSLFLAAQETQYF. In DNA form, the CDR3 reads TGTGCCAGCAGCTTGTTCCTAGCGGCCCAAGAGACCCAGTACTTC.

The rearrangement uses TRBV9 and TRBJ2-5; D possibly matches TRBD1 or TRBD2 (5 bases each). The better agreement between TRBJ2-7 and the DNA end casts doubt on the J call. The CDR3 runs 15 residues. Germline V gene data show CDR1 as SGDLS and CDR2 as YYNGEE. CDR3 sequence (DNA): TGTGCCAGCAGCGTAGGCGGGTGGGGGAACGGCGAGCAGTACTTC. Amino acid sequence: CASSVGGWGNGEQYF.

The chain combines TRBV5-5 with TRBJ1-1; no firm D call. Per germline, CDR1 SGHKS and CDR2 YYEKEE (reference sequence). This CDR3 is built from 13 residues. The V end was cut by 2 bases, the J end by 5 bases, with 10 bases between. The CDR3 protein is CASSFFISTEAFF. DNA of the CDR3: TGTGCCAGCAGCTTTTTTATATCGACTGAAGCTTTCTTT.

There are a few counts of this clone. The J gene is TRBJ1-1, the V gene TRBV15; 7 bases agree with TRBD1. Trimming cost V 2 bases and J 5 bases; bases outside gene matches: 2. This CDR3 is 13 amino acids long. Germline V gene lookup returns CDR1 LNHNV and CDR2 YYDKDF (reference sequence). CDR3 bases: TGTGCCACCAGCAGAACAGGGGTAACTGAAGCTTTCTTT. It yields the protein CATSRTGVTEAFF.

V and J are TRBV7-3 and TRBJ1-1, with 7 bases matching TRBD1. J lost 2 bases, V lost 5 bases, and 5 bases had no gene match. This CDR3 spans 14 amino acids. Germline V gene lookup returns CDR1 SGHTA and CDR2 FQGTGA. CDR3: CASSEGQTNTEAFF. CDR3 nucleotide sequence: TGTGCCAGCAGCGAGGGACAGACTAACACTGAAGCTTTCTTT.

The rearrangement links TRBV2 to TRBJ1-5; perhaps TRBD1 as D (5 bases). The CDR3 contains 15 residues. CDR1 SNHLY and CDR2 FYNNEI come from the germline V gene. V gave up 5 bases and J gave up 1 base, with 12 bases separating them. The CDR3 protein is CASSTWGRSNQPQHF. The CDR3 DNA reads as TGTGCCAGCAGTACCTGGGGACGGAGCAATCAGCCCCAGCATTTT.

The rearrangement joins TRBV29-1 to TRBJ2-5, with D tentatively TRBD1 or TRBD2 (5 bases each). TRBJ2-7 matches the DNA end more closely, so the J call is doubtful. The CDR3 extends over 12 amino acids. CDR1 and CDR2 (germline): SQVTM, ANQGSEA. CDR3 protein: CSVGDGAYEQYF. In DNA form, the CDR3 reads TGCAGCGTTGGGGACGGTGCCTACGAGCAGTACTTC.

V gene TRBV5-1 combines with J gene TRBJ1-2; D is possibly TRBD1 (5 bases). The V end was cut by 0 bases, the J end by 6 bases, with 15 bases between. The germline CDR1 and CDR2 sequences are SGHRS and YFSETQ. The CDR3 has 15 amino acids. The CDR3, as DNA: TGCGCCAGCAGCTTGGTTGGGCAGGGCCCTAATGGCTACACCTTC. This translates into CASSLVGQGPNGYTF.

Note on this clone: This same CDR3 is encoded by further DNA sequences in the sample. The gene calls are TRBV2 and TRBJ2-7; D not resolved. Trimming removed 0 bases at V and 4 bases at J, with 4 bases between. In germline, CDR1 is SNHLY, CDR2 FYNNEI. This CDR3 contains 12 residues. The DNA for the CDR3 is TGTGCCAGCAGTGAAGCGGGGTACGAGCAGTACTTC. Encoded protein: CASSEAGYEQYF.

The chain carries TRBV9 and TRBJ2-2; 8 bases align to TRBD1. The CDR3 length is 15 residues. V shed 1 base, J shed 3 bases, and the junction held 2 bases outside the gene matches. Germline CDR1 SGDLS, CDR2 YYNGEE. The DNA for the CDR3 is TGTGCCAGCAGCGTACAGGGGGCTGACACCGGGGAGCTGTTTTTT. Translating gives CASSVQGADTGELFF.

CDR3 sequence (DNA): TGCGCCAGCAGCTTGGGACTAGCGAGTAGCACAGATACGCAGTATTTT. This sequence encodes CASSLGLASSTDTQYF. V gene TRBV5-1 combines with J gene TRBJ2-3; TRBD2 aligns across 8 bases. From germline, CDR1 is SGHRS and CDR2 YFSETQ. The V gene end was trimmed by 0 bases and the J gene end by 0 bases; junction bases not matched to a gene: 3. The CDR3 length is 16 residues.

V usage is TRBV6-5 and J usage is TRBJ1-1; D is unresolved. The CDR3 consists of 15 residues. CDR1 is MNHEY and CDR2 is SVGAGI in the germline V gene. Between the trimmed V and J ends, which lost 0 bases and 3 bases, there was a span of 11 bases. CDR3 amino acids: CASSYSQRSDTEAFF. The CDR3 DNA reads TGTGCCAGCAGTTACTCTCAAAGATCAGACACTGAAGCTTTCTTT.

The V call is TRBV4-1, the J call TRBJ2-1; 9 bases are shared with TRBD2. V trimming: 4 bases; J trimming: 5 bases; junction bases outside the gene matches: 9. Per germline, CDR1 MGHRA and CDR2 YSYEKL. This CDR3 contains 16 residues. CDR3 residues: CASSPRIAGEDNEQFF. The DNA of the CDR3 is TGCGCCAGCAGCCCCCGGATAGCGGGAGAAGACAATGAGCAGTTCTTC.

The chain couples TRBV27 to TRBJ2-1, with D perhaps matching TRBD2 (6 bases). V lost 6 bases, J lost 8 bases, and 20 bases lay in between. Looked up from germline, CDR1 is MNHEY and CDR2 is SMNVEV (reference sequence). The CDR3 extends over 15 amino acids. The CDR3 coding sequence is TGTGCCAGCAGCCGCTATGGGGGAGGATCAGATGAGCAGTTCTTC. Translation gives CASSRYGGGSDEQFF.

The genes are TRBV6-1 and TRBJ2-1; perhaps TRBD1 as D (5 bases). CDR1 is MNHNS, CDR2 SASEGT, per germline. The V gene lost 3 bases and the J gene lost 8 bases, with 14 bases spanning the gap. This CDR3 is 14 amino acids long. The CDR3 nucleotides read TGTGCCAGCAGTGAGAAATTATCAGGGTATGAGCAGTTCTTC. It specifies CASSEKLSGYEQFF.

The chain carries TRBV28 and TRBJ2-7, with D perhaps TRBD1 (6 bases). V was shortened by 6 bases and J by 3 bases, with 12 bases between the two germline ends. Germline V gives CDR1 MDHEN, CDR2 SYDVKM. This CDR3 spans 13 amino acids. The DNA of the CDR3 is TGTGCCAGCAGCCCTCCGGACAGCTACGAGCAGTACTTC. Amino acid sequence: CASSPPDSYEQYF.

V is TRBV7-2 and J is TRBJ2-7, with no clear D. Germline V gene sequence: CDR1 SGHTA, CDR2 FQGNSA. The CDR3 is 11 residues long. With 5 bases removed from V and 7 bases from J, the gap between germline ends came to 9 bases. The CDR3 coding sequence is TGTGCCAGCAGCGATGGGGTTGAGCAGTACTTC. It is translated as CASSDGVEQYF.

The chain links TRBV2 to TRBJ2-1, with D hard to call. The CDR3 has 13 residues. Trimming pared 6 bases from V and 5 bases from J, leaving 11 bases between. CDR1 SNHLY and CDR2 FYNNEI come from the germline V gene. The CDR3 loop reads CASRELYHNEQFF. DNA for the CDR3: TGTGCCAGCAGAGAGTTGTACCACAATGAGCAGTTCTTC. The whole variable domain, filled in from reference TRBV2 and TRBJ2-1, reads EPEVTQTPSHQVTQMGQEVILRCVPISNHLYFYWYRQILGQKVEFLVSFYNNEISEKSEIFDDQFSVERPDGSNFTLKIRSTKLEDSAMYFCASRELYHNEQFFGPGTRLTVL.

This chain joins TRBV28 and TRBJ2-7; 12 bases map to TRBD1. V dropped 4 bases and J dropped 8; count of bases not matched to a gene: 12. This CDR3 is 16 amino acids long. The V gene's germline CDR1 is MDHEN and CDR2 SYDVKM. As DNA, the CDR3 is TGTGCCAGCAGTTCGGGACAGGGGGCCCCCGGCGGGAAGCAGTACTTC. Translated: CASSSGQGAPGGKQYF.

The V call is TRBV5-4, the J call TRBJ2-1; 7 bases map to TRBD2. This CDR3 region has 17 residues. V was clipped by 3 bases and J by 9 bases; unmatched bases: 18. CDR1 and CDR2 from the germline V gene are SGHNT and YYREEE (reference sequence). The CDR3: CASSYPPSGGSRSEQFF. DNA for the CDR3: TGTGCCAGCAGCTACCCCCCTAGCGGTGGGAGTCGTAGTGAGCAGTTCTTC.

This clone has a count of ten or more. The rearrangement links TRBV7-9 to TRBJ1-2, with 8 bases identical to TRBD1. The CDR3 consists of 16 residues. The junction had 10 bases not matched to a gene; V was cut back by 4 bases and J by 3 bases. Germline V gene data show CDR1 as SEHNR and CDR2 as FQNEAQ (reference sequence). In DNA form, the CDR3 reads TGTGCCAGCAGCTCAGGCAGGGGGCGCGGGCACTATGGCTACACCTTC. It encodes CASSSGRGRGHYGYTF.

This clone was counted a few times. The chain recombines TRBV27 with TRBJ2-7; 8 nucleotides agree with TRBD2. V shed 4 bases and J 3 bases; nucleotides not matched to a gene: 8. Germline lookup yields CDR1 MNHEY and CDR2 SMNVEV (reference sequence). The CDR3 loop spans 15 amino acids. CDR3 nucleotides: TGTGCCAGCAGTTCCAGGACTAGCTCTGGCTACGAGCAGTACTTC. Translating gives CASSSRTSSGYEQYF.

The chain carries TRBV6-6 and TRBJ1-3, with a weak D call TRBD1 (6 bases). Germline CDR1 is MNHNY and CDR2 is SVGAGI (reference sequence). V dropped 6 bases and J dropped 1 base, with 10 bases sitting between them. The CDR3 has 14 residues. CDR3 DNA sequence: TGTGCCAGCAGACACGGGACATCTGGAAACACCATATATTTT. Protein sequence: CASRHGTSGNTIYF.

This clone has just a few counts. Different DNA sequences within this sample yield the same CDR3. The chain uses TRBV6-5 and TRBJ1-1; D not resolved. The V end lost 2 bases, the J end lost 5 bases, and 9 bases lay between the germline ends. The CDR3 totals 13 residues. Germline values: CDR1 MNHEY, CDR2 SVGAGI. The CDR3 spells CASSYGRGTEAFF. DNA of the CDR3: TGTGCCAGCAGTTACGGACGGGGAACTGAAGCTTTCTTT.